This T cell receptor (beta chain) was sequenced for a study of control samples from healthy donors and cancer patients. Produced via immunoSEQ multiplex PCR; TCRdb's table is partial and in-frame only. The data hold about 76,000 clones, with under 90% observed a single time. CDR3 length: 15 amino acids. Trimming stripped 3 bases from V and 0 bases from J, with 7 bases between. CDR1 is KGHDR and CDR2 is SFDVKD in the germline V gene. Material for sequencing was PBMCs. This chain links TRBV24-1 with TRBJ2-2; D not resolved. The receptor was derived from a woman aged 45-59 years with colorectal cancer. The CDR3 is CATSDRQANTGELFF. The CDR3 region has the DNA TGTGCCACCAGTGATAGGCAGGCGAACACCGGGGAGCTGTTTTTT.